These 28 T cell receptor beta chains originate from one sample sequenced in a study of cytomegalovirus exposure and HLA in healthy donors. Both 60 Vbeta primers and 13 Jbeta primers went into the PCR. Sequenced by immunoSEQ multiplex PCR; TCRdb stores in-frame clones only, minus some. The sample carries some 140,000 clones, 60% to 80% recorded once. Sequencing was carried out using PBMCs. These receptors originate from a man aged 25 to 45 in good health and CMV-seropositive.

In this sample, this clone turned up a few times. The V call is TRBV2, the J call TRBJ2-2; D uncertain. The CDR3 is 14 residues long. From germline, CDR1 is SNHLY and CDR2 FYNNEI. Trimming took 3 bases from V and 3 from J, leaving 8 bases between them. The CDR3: CASSDTTDTGELFF. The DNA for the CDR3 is TGTGCCAGCAGTGATACAACAGACACCGGGGAGCTGTTTTTT.

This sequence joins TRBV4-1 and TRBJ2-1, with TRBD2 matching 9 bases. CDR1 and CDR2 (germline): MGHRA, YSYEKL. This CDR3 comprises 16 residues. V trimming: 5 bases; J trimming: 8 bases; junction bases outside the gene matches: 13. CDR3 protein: CASSISRAGGYDEQFF. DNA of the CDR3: TGCGCCAGCAGCATTAGTAGGGCGGGAGGGTATGATGAGCAGTTCTTC.

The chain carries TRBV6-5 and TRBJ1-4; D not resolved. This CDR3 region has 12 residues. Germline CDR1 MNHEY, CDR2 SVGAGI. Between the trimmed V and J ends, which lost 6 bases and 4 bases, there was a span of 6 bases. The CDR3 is CASSRLNEKLFF. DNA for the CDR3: TGTGCCAGCAGCAGACTTAATGAAAAACTGTTTTTT.

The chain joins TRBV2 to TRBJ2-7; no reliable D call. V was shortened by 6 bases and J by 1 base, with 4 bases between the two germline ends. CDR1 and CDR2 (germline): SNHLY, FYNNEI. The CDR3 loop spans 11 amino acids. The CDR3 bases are TGTGCCAGCAGACAGTCCTACGAGCAGTACTTC. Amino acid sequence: CASRQSYEQYF.

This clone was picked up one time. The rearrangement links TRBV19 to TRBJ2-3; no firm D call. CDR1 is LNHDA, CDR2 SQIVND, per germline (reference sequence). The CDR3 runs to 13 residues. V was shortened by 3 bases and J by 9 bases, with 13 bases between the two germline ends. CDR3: CASSIDFLGTQYF. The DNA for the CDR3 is TGTGCCAGTAGTATCGATTTTCTCGGGACGCAGTATTTT.

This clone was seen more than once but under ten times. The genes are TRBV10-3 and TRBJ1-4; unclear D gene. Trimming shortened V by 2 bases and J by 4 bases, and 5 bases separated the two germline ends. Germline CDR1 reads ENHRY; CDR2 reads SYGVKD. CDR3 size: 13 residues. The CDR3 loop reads CAISEPVNEKLFF. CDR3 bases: TGTGCCATCAGTGAGCCAGTTAATGAAAAACTGTTTTTT.

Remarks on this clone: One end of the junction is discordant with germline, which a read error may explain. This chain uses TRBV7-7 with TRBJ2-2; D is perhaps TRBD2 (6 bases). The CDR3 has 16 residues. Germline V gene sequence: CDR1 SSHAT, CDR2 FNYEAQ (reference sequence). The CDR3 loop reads CASSLGVAENTGELFF. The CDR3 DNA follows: TGTGCTAGCAGCTTAGGTGTAGCGGAGAACACCGGGGAGCTGTTTTTT.

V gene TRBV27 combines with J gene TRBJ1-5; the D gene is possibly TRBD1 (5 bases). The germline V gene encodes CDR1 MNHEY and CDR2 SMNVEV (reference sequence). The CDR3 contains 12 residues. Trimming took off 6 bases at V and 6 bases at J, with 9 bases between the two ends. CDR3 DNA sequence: TGTGCCAGCAGCGGGAGGGGTCAGCCCCAGCATTTT. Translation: CASSGRGQPQHF.

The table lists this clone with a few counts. CDR3 sequence (DNA): TGCAGCGCAAAGACAGGGGGGCCAGATACGCAGTATTTT. Protein product: CSAKTGGPDTQYF. This chain joins TRBV29-1 and TRBJ2-3, with 9 nucleotides matching TRBD1. From germline, CDR1 is SQVTM and CDR2 ANQGSEA. Germline trimming cut 7 bases from V and 4 bases from J; bases unmatched to any gene: 6. The length of the CDR3 is 13 residues.

CDR3 sequence reads: CASSDTGVNQPQHF. Here the CDR3 DNA reads TGTGCCAGCAGTGACACAGGGGTGAATCAGCCCCAGCATTTT. This chain uses TRBV25-1 with TRBJ1-5; 7 bases map to TRBD1. The length of the CDR3 is 14 residues. Trimming removed 3 bases from V and 4 bases from J; junction bases left unmatched: 3. Germline V gives CDR1 MGHDK, CDR2 SYGVNS. Variable domain in full (rest from reference TRBV25-1 and TRBJ1-5): EADIYQTPRYLVIGTGKKITLECSQTMGHDKMYWYQQDPGMELHLIHYSYGVNSTEKGDLSSESTVSRIRTEHFPLTLESARPSHTSQYLCASSDTGVNQPQHFGDGTRLSIL.

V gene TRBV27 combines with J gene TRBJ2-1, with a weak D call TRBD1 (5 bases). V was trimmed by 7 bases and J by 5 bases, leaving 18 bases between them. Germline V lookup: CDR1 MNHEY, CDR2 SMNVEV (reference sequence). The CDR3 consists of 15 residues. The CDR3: CASNSGTGPNNEQFF. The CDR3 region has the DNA TGTGCCAGCAATTCAGGAACAGGACCCAACAATGAGCAGTTCTTC.

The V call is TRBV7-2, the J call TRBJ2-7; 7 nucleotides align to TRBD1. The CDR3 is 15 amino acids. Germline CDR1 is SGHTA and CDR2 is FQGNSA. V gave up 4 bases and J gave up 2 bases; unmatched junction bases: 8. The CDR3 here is CASSSRQGSAYEQYF. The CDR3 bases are TGTGCCAGCAGCTCACGACAGGGTTCTGCCTACGAGCAGTACTTC.

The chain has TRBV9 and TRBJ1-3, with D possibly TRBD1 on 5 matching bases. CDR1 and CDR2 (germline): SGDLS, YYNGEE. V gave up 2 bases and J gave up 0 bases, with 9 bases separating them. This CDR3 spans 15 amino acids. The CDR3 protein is CASSVQGYSGNTIYF. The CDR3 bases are TGTGCCAGCAGCGTTCAGGGATACTCTGGAAACACCATATATTTT.

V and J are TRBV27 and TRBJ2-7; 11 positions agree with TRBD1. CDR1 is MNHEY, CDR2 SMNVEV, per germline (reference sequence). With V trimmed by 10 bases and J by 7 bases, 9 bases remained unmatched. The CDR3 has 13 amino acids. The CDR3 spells CATLGGTGGEQYF. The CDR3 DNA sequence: TGTGCCACCTTGGGCGGGACAGGGGGGGAGCAGTACTTC.

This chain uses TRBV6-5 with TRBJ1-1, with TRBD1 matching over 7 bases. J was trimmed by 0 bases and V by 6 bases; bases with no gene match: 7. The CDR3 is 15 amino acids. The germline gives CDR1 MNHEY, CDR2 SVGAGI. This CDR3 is CASRPSGQMNTEAFF. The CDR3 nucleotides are TGTGCCAGCAGGCCCTCGGGACAGATGAACACTGAAGCTTTCTTT.

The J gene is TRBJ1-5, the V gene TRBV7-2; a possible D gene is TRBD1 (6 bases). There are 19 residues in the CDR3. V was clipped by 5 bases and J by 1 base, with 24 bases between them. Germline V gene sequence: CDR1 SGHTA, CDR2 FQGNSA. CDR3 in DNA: TGTGCCAGCAGCGCCATCCCTAGGGAGGGGGGGATGAGCAATCAGCCCCAGCATTTT. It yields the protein CASSAIPREGGMSNQPQHF.

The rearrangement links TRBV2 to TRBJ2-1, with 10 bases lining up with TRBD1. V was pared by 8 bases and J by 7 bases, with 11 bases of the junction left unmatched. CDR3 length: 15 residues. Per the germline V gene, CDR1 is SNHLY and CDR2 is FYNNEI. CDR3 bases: TGTGCCAGCGGACATTCAAGGGACAGGGGTAATGAGCAGTTCTTC. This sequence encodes CASGHSRDRGNEQFF. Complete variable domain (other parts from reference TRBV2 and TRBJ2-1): EPEVTQTPSHQVTQMGQEVILRCVPISNHLYFYWYRQILGQKVEFLVSFYNNEISEKSEIFDDQFSVERPDGSNFTLKIRSTKLEDSAMYFCASGHSRDRGNEQFFGPGTRLTVL.

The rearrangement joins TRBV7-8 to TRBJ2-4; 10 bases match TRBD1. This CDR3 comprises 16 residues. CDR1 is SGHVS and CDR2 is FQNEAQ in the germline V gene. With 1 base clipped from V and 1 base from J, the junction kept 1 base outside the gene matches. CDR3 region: CASSLGTGGAKNIQYF. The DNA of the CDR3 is TGTGCCAGCAGCTTAGGGACAGGGGGTGCCAAAAACATTCAGTACTTC.

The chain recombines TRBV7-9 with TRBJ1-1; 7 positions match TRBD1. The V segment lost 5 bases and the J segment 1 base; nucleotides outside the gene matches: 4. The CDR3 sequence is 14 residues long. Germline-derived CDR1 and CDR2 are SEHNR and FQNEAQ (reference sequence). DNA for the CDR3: TGTGCCAGCAGCACAGGGGTGGCGAACACTGAAGCTTTCTTT. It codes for CASSTGVANTEAFF.

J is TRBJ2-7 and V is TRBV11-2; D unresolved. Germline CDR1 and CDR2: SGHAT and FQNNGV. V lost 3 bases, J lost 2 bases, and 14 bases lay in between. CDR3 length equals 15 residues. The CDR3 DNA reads TGTGCCAGCAGCTTTATCGCTGGCCGAACCTACGAGCAGTACTTC. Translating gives CASSFIAGRTYEQYF.

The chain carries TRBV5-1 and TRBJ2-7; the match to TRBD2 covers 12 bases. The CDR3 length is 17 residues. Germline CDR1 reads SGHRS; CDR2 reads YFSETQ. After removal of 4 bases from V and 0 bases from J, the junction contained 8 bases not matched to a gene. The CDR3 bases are TGCGCCAGCAGCCCCCGGACTAGCGGGACGGACTCCTACGAGCAGTACTTC. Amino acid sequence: CASSPRTSGTDSYEQYF.

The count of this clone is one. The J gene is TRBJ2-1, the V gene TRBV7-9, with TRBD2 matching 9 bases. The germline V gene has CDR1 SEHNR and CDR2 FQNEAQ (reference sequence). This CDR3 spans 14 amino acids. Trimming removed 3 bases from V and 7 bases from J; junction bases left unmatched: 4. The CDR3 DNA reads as TGTGCCAGCAGCTTTCTTAGCGGGAGAAATGAGCAGTTCTTC. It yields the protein CASSFLSGRNEQFF.

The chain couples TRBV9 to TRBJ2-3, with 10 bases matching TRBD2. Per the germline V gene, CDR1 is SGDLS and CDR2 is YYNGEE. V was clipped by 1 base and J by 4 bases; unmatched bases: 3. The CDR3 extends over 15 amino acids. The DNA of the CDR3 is TGTGCCAGCAGCGTAACTAGCGGGACGTCAGATACGCAGTATTTT. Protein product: CASSVTSGTSDTQYF.

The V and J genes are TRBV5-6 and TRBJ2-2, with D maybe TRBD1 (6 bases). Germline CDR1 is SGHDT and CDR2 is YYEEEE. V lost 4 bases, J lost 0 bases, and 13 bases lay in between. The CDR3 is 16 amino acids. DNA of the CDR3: TGTGCCAGCAGCCTCTTGACAGGCGCGAACACCGGGGAGCTGTTTTTT. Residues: CASSLLTGANTGELFF.

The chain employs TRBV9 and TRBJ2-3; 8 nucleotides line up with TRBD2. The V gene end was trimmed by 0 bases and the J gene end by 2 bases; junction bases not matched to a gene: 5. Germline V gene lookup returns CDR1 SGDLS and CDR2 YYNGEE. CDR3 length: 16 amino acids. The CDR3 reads CASSVGGLVSTDTQYF. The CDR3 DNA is TGTGCCAGCAGCGTAGGGGGACTAGTGTCCACAGATACGCAGTATTTT.

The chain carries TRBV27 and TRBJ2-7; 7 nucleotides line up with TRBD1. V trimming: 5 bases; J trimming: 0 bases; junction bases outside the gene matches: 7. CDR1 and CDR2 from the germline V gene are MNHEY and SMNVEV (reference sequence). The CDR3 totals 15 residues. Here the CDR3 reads CASSPDRIISYEQYF. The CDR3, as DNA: TGTGCCAGCAGTCCGGACAGGATTATCTCCTACGAGCAGTACTTC.

CDR3 DNA: TGTGCAAGTCGCCACGTCGGCGGGAGCAACTACAATGAGCAGTTCTTC. Amino acids: CASRHVGGSNYNEQFF. The chain carries TRBV12-2 and TRBJ2-1; the DNA was not used to check the table's D call, TRBD2. TRBV12-2 is a recognized pseudogene. This CDR3 region has 16 residues.

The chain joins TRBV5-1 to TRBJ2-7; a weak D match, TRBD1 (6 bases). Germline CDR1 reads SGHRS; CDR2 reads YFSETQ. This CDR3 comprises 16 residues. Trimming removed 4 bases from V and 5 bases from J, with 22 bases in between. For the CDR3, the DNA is TGCGCCAGCAGCCCCTTCCAGGGATCAGGGGCCCACGAGCAGTACTTC. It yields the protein CASSPFQGSGAHEQYF.